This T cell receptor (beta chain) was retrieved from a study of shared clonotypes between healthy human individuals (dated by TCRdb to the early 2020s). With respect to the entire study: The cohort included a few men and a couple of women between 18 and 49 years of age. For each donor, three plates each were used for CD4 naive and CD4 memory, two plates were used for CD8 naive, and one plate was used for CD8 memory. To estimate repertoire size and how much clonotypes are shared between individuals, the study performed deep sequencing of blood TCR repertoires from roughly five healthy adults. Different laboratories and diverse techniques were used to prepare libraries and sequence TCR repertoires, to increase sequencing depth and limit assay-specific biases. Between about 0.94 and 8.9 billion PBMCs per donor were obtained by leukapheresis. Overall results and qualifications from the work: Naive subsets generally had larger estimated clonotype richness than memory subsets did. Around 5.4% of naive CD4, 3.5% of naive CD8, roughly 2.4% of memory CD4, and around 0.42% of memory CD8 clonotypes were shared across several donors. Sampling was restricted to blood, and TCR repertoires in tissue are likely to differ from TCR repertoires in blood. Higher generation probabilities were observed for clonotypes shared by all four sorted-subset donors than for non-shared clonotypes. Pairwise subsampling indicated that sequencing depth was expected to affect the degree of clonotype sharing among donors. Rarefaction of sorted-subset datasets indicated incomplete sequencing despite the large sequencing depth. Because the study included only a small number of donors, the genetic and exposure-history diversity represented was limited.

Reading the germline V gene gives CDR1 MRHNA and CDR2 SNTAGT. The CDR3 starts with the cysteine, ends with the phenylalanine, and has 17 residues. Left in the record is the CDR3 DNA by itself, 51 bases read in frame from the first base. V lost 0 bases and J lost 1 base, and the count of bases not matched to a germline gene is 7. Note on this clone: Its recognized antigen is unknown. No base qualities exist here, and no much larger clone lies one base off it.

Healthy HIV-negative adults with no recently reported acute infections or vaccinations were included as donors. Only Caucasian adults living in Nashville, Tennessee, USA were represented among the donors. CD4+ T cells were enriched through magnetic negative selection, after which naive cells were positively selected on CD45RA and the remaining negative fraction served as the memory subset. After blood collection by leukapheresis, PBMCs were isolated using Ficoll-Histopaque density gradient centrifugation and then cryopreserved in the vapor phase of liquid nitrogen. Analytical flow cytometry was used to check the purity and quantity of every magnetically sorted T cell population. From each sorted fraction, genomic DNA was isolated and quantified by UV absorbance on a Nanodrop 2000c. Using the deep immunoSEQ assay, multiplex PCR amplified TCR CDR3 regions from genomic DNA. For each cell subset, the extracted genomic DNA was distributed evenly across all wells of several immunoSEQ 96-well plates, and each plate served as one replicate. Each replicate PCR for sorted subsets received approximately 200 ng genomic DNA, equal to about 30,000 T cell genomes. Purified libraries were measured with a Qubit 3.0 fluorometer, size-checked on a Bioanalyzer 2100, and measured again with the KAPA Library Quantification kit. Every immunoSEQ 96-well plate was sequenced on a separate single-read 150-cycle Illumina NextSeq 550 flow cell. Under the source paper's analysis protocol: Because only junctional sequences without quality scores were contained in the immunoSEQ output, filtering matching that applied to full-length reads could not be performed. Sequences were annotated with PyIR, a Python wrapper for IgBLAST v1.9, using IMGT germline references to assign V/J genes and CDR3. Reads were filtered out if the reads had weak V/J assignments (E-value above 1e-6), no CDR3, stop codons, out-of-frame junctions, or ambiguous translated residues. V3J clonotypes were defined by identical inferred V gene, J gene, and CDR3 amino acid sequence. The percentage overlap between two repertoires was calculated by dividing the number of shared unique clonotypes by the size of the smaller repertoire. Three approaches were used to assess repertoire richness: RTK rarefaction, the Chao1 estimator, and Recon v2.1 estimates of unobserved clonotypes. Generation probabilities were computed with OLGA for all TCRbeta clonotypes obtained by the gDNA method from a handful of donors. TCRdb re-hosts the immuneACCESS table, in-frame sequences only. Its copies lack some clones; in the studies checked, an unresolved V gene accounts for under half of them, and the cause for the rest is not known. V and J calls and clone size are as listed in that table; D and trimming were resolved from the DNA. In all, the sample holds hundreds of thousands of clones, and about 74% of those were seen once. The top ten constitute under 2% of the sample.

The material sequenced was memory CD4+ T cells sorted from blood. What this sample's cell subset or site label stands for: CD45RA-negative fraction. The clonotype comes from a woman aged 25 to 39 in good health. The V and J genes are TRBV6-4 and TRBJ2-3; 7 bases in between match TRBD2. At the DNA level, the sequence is TGTGCCAGCAGTGACTCCCCTAGCGGACCTCGCACAGATACGCAGTATTTT. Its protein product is CASSDSPSGPRTDTQYF.